This passage covers 31 T cell receptor beta chains from one sample sequenced in a study of blood T cell repertoires in COVID-19. The data were produced by immunoSEQ multiplex PCR, yet TCRdb's version contains in-frame clones alone and is incomplete. The sample holds 300,000 to 350,000 clones, about 87% seen once. Sequencing was done on a sample of peripheral blood. Source of these receptors: a young man with COVID-19, enrolled during active disease.

The chain uses TRBV4-3 and TRBJ1-2; TRBD1 agrees at 9 bases. Per germline, CDR1 LGHNA and CDR2 YSLEER. J gave up 8 bases and V 5 bases, and 12 bases lay outside the gene matches. The CDR3 contains 15 residues. The CDR3 loop is CASSSAGTGFGGYTF. The CDR3 region has the DNA TGCGCCAGCAGCTCGGCCGGGACAGGGTTTGGCGGCTACACCTTC.

CDR3 DNA: TGTGCCAGTAGTAACATCCGGCGGGTTAACTATGGCTACACCTTC. Amino acid sequence: CASSNIRRVNYGYTF. The gene calls are TRBV19 and TRBJ1-2; D unresolved. CDR1 is LNHDA, CDR2 SQIVND, per germline (reference sequence). Trimming shortened V by 4 bases and J by 1 base, and 13 bases separated the two germline ends. The CDR3 has 15 amino acids.

CDR3 sequence: CATLTDSYGYTF. The CDR3 DNA follows: TGTGCCACCCTTACGGACAGCTATGGCTACACCTTC. The chain is built from TRBV28 and TRBJ1-2, with a weak D call TRBD1 (6 bases). Trimming removed 10 bases at V and 4 bases at J, with 13 bases between. Looked up from germline, CDR1 is MDHEN and CDR2 is SYDVKM. The CDR3 is 12 amino acids.

The gene calls are TRBV5-6 and TRBJ1-3; 7 positions match TRBD1. This CDR3 comprises 17 residues. With V trimmed by 4 bases and J by 0 bases, 10 bases remained unmatched. Germline V gene lookup returns CDR1 SGHDT and CDR2 YYEEEE. CDR3 DNA sequence: TGTGCCAGCAGCCCGAGGACAGGTAACCCCTCTGGAAACACCATATATTTT. Protein product: CASSPRTGNPSGNTIYF. Complete variable domain (other parts from reference TRBV5-6 and TRBJ1-3): DAGVTQSPTHLIKTRGQQVTLRCSPKSGHDTVSWYQQALGQGPQFIFQYYEEEERQRGNFPDRFSGHQFPNYSSELNVNALLLGDSALYLCASSPRTGNPSGNTIYFGEGSWLTVV.

The rearrangement uses TRBV5-1 and TRBJ1-3; 7 bases are shared with TRBD1. The length of the CDR3 is 17 residues. The V and J ends lost 2 bases and 1 base, in that order; junction bases with no gene match: 9. The germline gives CDR1 SGHRS, CDR2 YFSETQ. CDR3 sequence (DNA): TGCGCCAGCAGCTTTGCGGCAGGGGGTTCTTCTGGAAACACCATATATTTT. It is translated as CASSFAAGGSSGNTIYF.

V gene TRBV7-9 combines with J gene TRBJ2-5; 13 bases line up with TRBD2. With 3 bases clipped from V and 2 bases from J, the junction kept 6 bases outside the gene matches. This CDR3 region has 17 residues. Germline CDR1 and CDR2: SEHNR and FQNEAQ (reference sequence). The CDR3 is CASSFSGTSGTQETQYF. The CDR3 nucleotides read TGTGCCAGCAGCTTCTCCGGGACTAGCGGGACACAAGAGACCCAGTACTTC.

This chain links TRBV18 with TRBJ1-1, with a tentative D call TRBD1 (6 bases). Germline CDR1 reads KGHSH; CDR2 reads LQKENI. V lost 3 bases and J 2 bases, leaving 10 bases between the germline ends. The CDR3 totals 14 residues. DNA of the CDR3: TGTGCCAGCTCACCCCTACAGGGTAACACTGAAGCTTTCTTT. Its translation is CASSPLQGNTEAFF.

J is TRBJ2-7 and V is TRBV10-3, with TRBD1 identical over 11 bases. Germline-derived CDR1 and CDR2 are ENHRY and SYGVKD. This CDR3 contains 15 residues. The trim removed 6 bases at V and 5 bases at J, leaving 9 bases unmatched. CDR3 bases: TGTGCCATCAGCAAAGGACAGGGGGCTCCCAACGAGCAGTACTTC. The encoded protein is CAISKGQGAPNEQYF.

The J gene is TRBJ1-2, the V gene TRBV27; TRBD1 aligns across 9 bases. V lost 5 bases to trimming and J lost 5 bases; unmatched junction nucleotides: 18. CDR1 is MNHEY and CDR2 is SMNVEV in the germline V gene (reference sequence). This CDR3 comprises 18 residues. The CDR3 coding sequence is TGTGCCAGCAGTCCAAACGCGGGACAGGGAATTAGCTGGTATGGCTACACCTTC. This codes for CASSPNAGQGISWYGYTF.

V gene TRBV18 combines with J gene TRBJ1-5; possibly TRBD1 for D (5 bases). Trimming cost V 0 bases and J 11 bases, with 14 bases left between them. This CDR3 is 14 amino acids long. Germline V gene lookup returns CDR1 KGHSH and CDR2 LQKENI. The CDR3, as DNA: TGTGCCAGCTCACCACCCGGGACTGGGAAATCCCAGCATTTT. It is translated as CASSPPGTGKSQHF. Supplemented by reference TRBV18 and TRBJ1-5, the full variable domain reads NAGVMQNPRHLVRRRGQEARLRCSPMKGHSHVYWYRQLPEEGLKFMVYLQKENIIDESGMPKERFSAEFPKEGPSILRIQQVVRGDSAAYFCASSPPGTGKSQHFGDGTRLSIL.

This clone was counted only a few times. CDR3 bases: TGTGCCATCAGCGCGGGACAGGGGTACGAGCAGTACTTC. Translating gives CAISAGQGYEQYF. V and J are TRBV10-3 and TRBJ2-7; TRBD1 matches 10 bases. With V trimmed by 6 bases and J by 4 bases, 3 bases remained unmatched. The CDR3 runs 13 residues. The germline gives CDR1 ENHRY, CDR2 SYGVKD.

The gene calls are TRBV11-2 and TRBJ2-1; TRBD2 is a possible D gene (5 bases). V lost 3 bases, J lost 12 bases, and 12 bases lay in between. This CDR3 has 12 residues. Germline V gene sequence: CDR1 SGHAT, CDR2 FQNNGV. The CDR3 nucleotides are TGTGCCAGCAGCTTTTGGGAGTTGGGGCAGTTCTTC. Translating gives CASSFWELGQFF.

The chain carries TRBV5-4 and TRBJ2-1; 11 bases are shared with TRBD2. The trim removed 4 bases at V and 5 bases at J, leaving 11 bases unmatched. Germline V gene sequence: CDR1 SGHNT, CDR2 YYREEE (reference sequence). The CDR3 runs to 17 residues. For the CDR3, the DNA is TGTGCCAGCAGCGTCCTTAGCGGGGGGGCCGACGACAATGAGCAGTTCTTC. Its protein is CASSVLSGGADDNEQFF.

J is TRBJ2-1 and V is TRBV11-3; 9 bases agree with TRBD1. The trim removed 5 bases at V and 3 bases at J, leaving 11 bases unmatched. Germline V gives CDR1 SGHNT, CDR2 YENEEA. The length of the CDR3 is 17 residues. The CDR3 is CASSPPSPDRGYNEQFF. CDR3 DNA: TGTGCCAGCAGCCCCCCCTCCCCGGACAGGGGCTACAATGAGCAGTTCTTC.

The V and J genes are TRBV7-8 and TRBJ2-1, with TRBD1 matching 10 bases. Per the germline V gene, CDR1 is SGHVS and CDR2 is FQNEAQ. J lost 5 bases, V lost 4 bases, and 5 bases had no gene match. CDR3 length: 15 amino acids. CDR3 region: CASSSRQGANNEQFF. The CDR3 DNA reads TGTGCCAGCAGCTCCCGACAGGGGGCGAACAATGAGCAGTTCTTC.

The chain links TRBV5-6 to TRBJ2-3, with D uncertain. V was trimmed by 0 bases and J by 6 bases, leaving 14 bases between them. Germline CDR1 reads SGHDT; CDR2 reads YYEEEE. This CDR3 has 15 residues. The CDR3 is CASSLGIIHTDTQYF. The DNA for the CDR3 is TGTGCCAGCAGCTTGGGCATCATTCACACGGATACGCAGTATTTT.

The gene calls are TRBV9 and TRBJ2-1; tentative D call: TRBD1 (6 bases). This CDR3 spans 15 amino acids. Trimming left V 1 base short and J 4 bases short, with 12 bases between. Germline CDR1 SGDLS, CDR2 YYNGEE. CDR3 sequence reads: CASSVRDKVYNEQFF. CDR3 in DNA: TGTGCCAGCAGCGTACGGGACAAAGTATACAATGAGCAGTTCTTC.

This chain connects TRBV7-9 to TRBJ2-3, with D possibly TRBD1 on 5 matching bases. There are 14 residues in the CDR3. V was trimmed by 1 base and J by 1 base, leaving 6 bases between them. The germline gives CDR1 SEHNR, CDR2 FQNEAQ (reference sequence). The CDR3 DNA follows: TGTGCCAGCAGCTTAGAACAGGGCACAGATACGCAGTATTTT. Protein: CASSLEQGTDTQYF.

This clone was seen a few times. The chain links TRBV6-6 to TRBJ1-5; no firm D call. This CDR3 spans 11 amino acids. CDR1 MNHNY and CDR2 SVGAGI come from the germline V gene (reference sequence). The V end was cut by 4 bases, the J end by 8 bases, with 6 bases between. In DNA, the CDR3 is TGTGCCAGCAGTTCCTTCGAGCCCCAGCATTTT. The encoded protein is CASSSFEPQHF.

The chain is built from TRBV5-1 and TRBJ2-7, with D perhaps matching TRBD2 (5 bases). The CDR3 extends over 14 amino acids. Deletions cut 0 bases from V and 3 bases from J, with 10 bases between. The germline V gene encodes CDR1 SGHRS and CDR2 YFSETQ. In DNA, the CDR3 is TGCGCCAGCAGCTTGGGTCCGGGAAACTACGAGCAGTACTTC. Its protein is CASSLGPGNYEQYF.

The chain has TRBV29-1 and TRBJ2-3, with D possibly being TRBD2 (6 bases). V lost 5 bases and J 1 base, leaving 13 bases between the germline ends. The CDR3 sequence is 14 residues long. Germline CDR1 and CDR2: SQVTM and ANQGSEA. DNA of the CDR3: TGCAGCGTTCGCCGGGAGAGACGCACAGATACGCAGTATTTT. As protein: CSVRRERRTDTQYF.

This chain joins TRBV4-2 and TRBJ2-3, with a tentative D call TRBD1 (6 bases). CDR1 LGHNA and CDR2 YNFKEQ come from the germline V gene. Trimming pared 1 base from V and 5 bases from J, leaving 19 bases between. CDR3 length: 17 amino acids. The CDR3 sequence is CASSQAAPSRGQDTQYF. The CDR3 DNA sequence: TGTGCCAGCAGCCAAGCCGCGCCTAGCCGGGGACAAGATACGCAGTATTTT.

The chain employs TRBV10-3 and TRBJ1-1; maybe TRBD1 (5 bases). The V end was cut by 6 bases, the J end by 1 base, with 9 bases between. Germline V gene data show CDR1 as ENHRY and CDR2 as SYGVKD. This CDR3 comprises 13 residues. The CDR3 region is CAISQGQNTEAFF. The CDR3 DNA sequence: TGTGCCATCAGCCAGGGTCAGAACACTGAAGCTTTCTTT.

The V and J genes are TRBV7-8 and TRBJ2-7; D is perhaps TRBD1 (5 bases). CDR1 and CDR2 from the germline V gene are SGHVS and FQNEAQ. The CDR3 covers 16 residues. The V end was cut by 0 bases, the J end by 0 bases, with 12 bases between. The CDR3 protein is CASSLAGQGDSYEQYF. CDR3 in DNA: TGTGCCAGCAGCTTAGCGGGGCAGGGCGACTCCTACGAGCAGTACTTC.

This chain connects TRBV3-1 (or the pseudogene TRBV3-2) to TRBJ2-3; D might be TRBD1 (5 bases). Trimming took 4 bases from V and 4 from J, leaving 24 bases between them. CDR3 size: 18 residues. The germline gives CDR1 LGHDT, CDR2 YNNKEL (reference sequence). This chain's CDR3 is CASSPKQTDRKGADTQYF. The CDR3 coding sequence is TGTGCCAGCAGCCCAAAGCAGACGGACCGAAAAGGGGCAGATACGCAGTATTTT.

Written as DNA, the CDR3 is TGTGCCAGCTCACCACCTGAAACTTCTGGAAACACCATATATTTT. It encodes CASSPPETSGNTIYF. The J gene is TRBJ1-3, the V gene TRBV18; D is undetermined. CDR3 length equals 15 residues. Trimming took 0 bases from V and 1 from J, leaving 7 bases between them. Looked up from germline, CDR1 is KGHSH and CDR2 is LQKENI.

The chain uses TRBV2 and TRBJ2-1, with TRBD2 matching 12 bases. Germline lookup yields CDR1 SNHLY and CDR2 FYNNEI. The junction had 3 bases not matched to a gene; V was cut back by 5 bases and J by 4 bases. The CDR3 contains 15 residues. CDR3 sequence: CASSRLAGAYNEQFF. Written as DNA, the CDR3 is TGTGCCAGCAGTAGACTAGCGGGGGCTTACAATGAGCAGTTCTTC.

The chain has TRBV7-9 and TRBJ1-4; D possibly corresponds to TRBD1 (5 bases). CDR1 and CDR2 (germline): SEHNR, FQNEAQ (reference sequence). The germline V and J ends were trimmed by 2 bases and 0 bases, with 16 bases remaining between them. This CDR3 is built from 18 residues. In nucleotides, the CDR3 is TGTGCCAGCAGCTTATCCAGGGCCCGTGTTGCAACTAATGAAAAACTGTTTTTT. The encoded protein is CASSLSRARVATNEKLFF.

This clone has only one observation. This chain joins TRBV4-2 and TRBJ1-2; a possible D gene is TRBD1 (6 bases). CDR1 and CDR2 (germline): LGHNA, YNFKEQ. Trimming shortened V by 2 bases and J by 6 bases, and 19 bases separated the two germline ends. This CDR3 contains 16 residues. This CDR3 reads CASSQNRARVGDGYTF. CDR3 coding DNA: TGTGCCAGCAGCCAAAACAGGGCCCGGGTGGGGGATGGCTACACCTTC.

This clone was detected once. The chain has TRBV11-3 and TRBJ2-1; 7 positions agree with TRBD2. From germline, CDR1 is SGHNT and CDR2 YENEEA. With V trimmed by 6 bases and J by 1 base, 9 bases remained unmatched. The CDR3 has 16 residues. The CDR3 is CASSRRVAGSYNEQFF. Written as DNA, the CDR3 is TGTGCCAGCAGTCGCCGGGTAGCGGGTTCCTACAATGAGCAGTTCTTC.

This chain uses TRBV29-1 with TRBJ1-2; 9 bases match TRBD1. Trimming took 3 bases from V and 1 from J; bases not matched to a gene: 3. Germline-derived CDR1 and CDR2 are SQVTM and ANQGSEA. The CDR3 has 14 residues. The CDR3 is CSVEDRGNNYGYTF. CDR3 in DNA: TGCAGCGTTGAGGACAGGGGAAATAACTATGGCTACACCTTC.